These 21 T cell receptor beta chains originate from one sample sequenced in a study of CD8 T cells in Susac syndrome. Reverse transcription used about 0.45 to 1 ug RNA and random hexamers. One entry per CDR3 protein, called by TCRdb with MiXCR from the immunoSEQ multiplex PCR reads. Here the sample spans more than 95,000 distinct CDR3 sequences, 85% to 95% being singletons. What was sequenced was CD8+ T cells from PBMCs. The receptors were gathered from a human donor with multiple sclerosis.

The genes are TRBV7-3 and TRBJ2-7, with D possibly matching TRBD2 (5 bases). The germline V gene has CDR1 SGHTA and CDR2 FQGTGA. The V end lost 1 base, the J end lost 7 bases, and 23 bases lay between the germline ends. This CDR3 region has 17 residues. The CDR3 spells CASSLICWRRMRREQYV. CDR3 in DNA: TGTGCCAGCAGCTTAATTTGCTGGAGGAGGATGCGCAGGGAGCAGTACGTC.

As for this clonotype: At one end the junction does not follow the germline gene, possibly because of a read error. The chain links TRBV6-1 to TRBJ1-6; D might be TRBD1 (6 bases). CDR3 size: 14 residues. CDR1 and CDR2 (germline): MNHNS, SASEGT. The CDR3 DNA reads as TGTGCCAGCAGTGAAGGGACAGAAAATTCCCCCCTCCACTTT. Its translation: CASSEGTENSPLHF.

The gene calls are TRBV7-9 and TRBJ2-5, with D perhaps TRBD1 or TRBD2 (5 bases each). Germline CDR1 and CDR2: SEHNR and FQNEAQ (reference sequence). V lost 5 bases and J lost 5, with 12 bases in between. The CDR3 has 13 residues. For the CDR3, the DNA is TGTGCCAGCAGCCACAGGCGCGGGGAGACCCAGTACTTC. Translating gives CASSHRRGETQYF.

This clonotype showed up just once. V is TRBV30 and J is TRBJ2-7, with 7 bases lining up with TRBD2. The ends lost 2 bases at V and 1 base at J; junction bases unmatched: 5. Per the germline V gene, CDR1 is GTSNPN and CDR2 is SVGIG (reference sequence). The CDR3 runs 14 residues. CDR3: CAWSYSGGSYEQYF. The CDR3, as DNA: TGTGCCTGGAGTTACTCGGGGGGTTCCTACGAGCAGTACTTC.

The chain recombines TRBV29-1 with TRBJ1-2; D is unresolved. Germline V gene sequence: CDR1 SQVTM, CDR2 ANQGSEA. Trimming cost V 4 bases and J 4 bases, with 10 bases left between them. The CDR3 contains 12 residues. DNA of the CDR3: TGCAGCGTTGCGGCGGACTCCTATGGCTACACCTTC. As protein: CSVAADSYGYTF. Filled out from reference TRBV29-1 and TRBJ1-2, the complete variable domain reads SAVISQKPSRDICQRGTSLTIQCQVDSQVTMMFWYRQQPGQSLTLIATANQGSEATYESGFVIDKFPISRPNLTFSTLTVSNMSPEDSSIYLCSVAADSYGYTFGSGTRLTVV.

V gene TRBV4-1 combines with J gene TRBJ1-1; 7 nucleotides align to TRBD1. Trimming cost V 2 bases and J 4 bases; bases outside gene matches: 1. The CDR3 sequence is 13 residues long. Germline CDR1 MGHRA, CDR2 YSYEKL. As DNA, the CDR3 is TGCGCCAGCAGCCAAACAGGGGCCACTGAAGCTTTCTTT. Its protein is CASSQTGATEAFF.

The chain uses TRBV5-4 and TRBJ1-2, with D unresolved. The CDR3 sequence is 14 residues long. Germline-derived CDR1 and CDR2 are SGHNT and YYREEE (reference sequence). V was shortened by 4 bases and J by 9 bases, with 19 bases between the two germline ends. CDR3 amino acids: CASSPGWPGLSYTF. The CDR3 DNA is TGTGCCAGCAGCCCGGGGTGGCCGGGCCTAAGCTACACCTTC.

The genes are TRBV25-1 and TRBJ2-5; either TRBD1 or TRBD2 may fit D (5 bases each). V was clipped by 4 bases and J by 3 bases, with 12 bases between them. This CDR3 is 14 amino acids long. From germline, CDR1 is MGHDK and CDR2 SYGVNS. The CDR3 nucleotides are TGTGCCAGCAGTGGACCGGGACGAAAAGAGACCCAGTACTTC. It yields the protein CASSGPGRKETQYF.

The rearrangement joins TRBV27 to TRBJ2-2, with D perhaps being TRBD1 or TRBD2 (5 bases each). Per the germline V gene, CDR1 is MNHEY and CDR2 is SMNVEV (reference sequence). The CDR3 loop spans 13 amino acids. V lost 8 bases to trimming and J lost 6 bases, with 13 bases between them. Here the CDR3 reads CASSPGDAGELFF. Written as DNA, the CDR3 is TGTGCCAGCTCGCCCGGGGACGCCGGGGAGCTGTTTTTT.

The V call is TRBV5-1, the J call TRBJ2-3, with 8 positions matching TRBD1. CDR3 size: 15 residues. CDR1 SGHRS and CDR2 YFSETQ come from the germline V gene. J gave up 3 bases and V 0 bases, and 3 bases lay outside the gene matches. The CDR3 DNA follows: TGCGCCAGCAGCTTGGAACGGACAGGGACAGATACGCAGTATTTT. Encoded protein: CASSLERTGTDTQYF. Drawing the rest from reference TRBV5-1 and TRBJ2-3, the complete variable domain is KAGVTQTPRYLIKTRGQQVTLSCSPISGHRSVSWYQQTPGQGLQFLFEYFSETQRNKGNFPGRFSGRQFSNSRSEMNVSTLELGDSALYLCASSLERTGTDTQYFGPGTRLTVL.

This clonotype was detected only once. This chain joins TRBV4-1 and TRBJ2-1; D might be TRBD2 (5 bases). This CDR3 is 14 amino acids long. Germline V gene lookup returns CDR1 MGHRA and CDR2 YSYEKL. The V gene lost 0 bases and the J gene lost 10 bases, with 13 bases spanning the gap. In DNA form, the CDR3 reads TGCGCCAGCAGCCAAGATAGCAGCGGACGGGAGCAGTTCTTC. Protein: CASSQDSSGREQFF.

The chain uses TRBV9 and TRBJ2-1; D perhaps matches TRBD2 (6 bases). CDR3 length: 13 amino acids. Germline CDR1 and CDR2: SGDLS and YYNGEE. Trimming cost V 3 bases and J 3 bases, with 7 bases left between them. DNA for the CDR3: TGTGCCAGCAGCGCGGGGGACTACAATGAGCAGTTCTTC. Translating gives CASSAGDYNEQFF.

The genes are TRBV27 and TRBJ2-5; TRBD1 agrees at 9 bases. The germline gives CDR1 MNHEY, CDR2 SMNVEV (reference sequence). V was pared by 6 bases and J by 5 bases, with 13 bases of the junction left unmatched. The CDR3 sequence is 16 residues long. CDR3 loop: CASSPLAGTGYETQYF. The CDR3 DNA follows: TGTGCCAGCAGCCCCCTAGCCGGGACAGGGTATGAGACCCAGTACTTC.

CDR3 region: CASATGGTEQFF. DNA for the CDR3: TGTGCCAGCGCGACAGGGGGCACTGAGCAGTTCTTC. The rearrangement joins TRBV27 to TRBJ2-1; TRBD1 agrees at 10 bases. Trimming cost V 8 bases and J 9 bases; bases outside gene matches: 4. Germline V gene sequence: CDR1 MNHEY, CDR2 SMNVEV (reference sequence). There are 12 residues in the CDR3.

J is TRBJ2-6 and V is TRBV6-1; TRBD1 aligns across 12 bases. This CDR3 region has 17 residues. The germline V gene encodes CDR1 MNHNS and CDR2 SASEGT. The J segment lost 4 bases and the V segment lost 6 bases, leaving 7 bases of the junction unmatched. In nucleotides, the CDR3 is TGTGCCAGCAGCGCGGGACAGGGGGCGCCCGGGGCCAACGTCCTGACTTTC. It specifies CASSAGQGAPGANVLTF.

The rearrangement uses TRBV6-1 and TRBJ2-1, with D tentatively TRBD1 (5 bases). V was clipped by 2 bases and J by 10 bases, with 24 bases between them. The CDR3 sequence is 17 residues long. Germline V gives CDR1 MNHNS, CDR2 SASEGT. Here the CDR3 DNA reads TGTGCCAGCAGTGAAAGGGGTCACAGACAATTCTCGAGCGAGCAGTTCTTC. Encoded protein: CASSERGHRQFSSEQFF.

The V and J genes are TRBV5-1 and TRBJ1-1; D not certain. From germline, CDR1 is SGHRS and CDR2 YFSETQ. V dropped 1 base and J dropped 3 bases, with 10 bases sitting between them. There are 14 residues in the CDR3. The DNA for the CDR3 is TGCGCCAGCAGCTTGATCTCCGGGGACACTGAAGCTTTCTTT. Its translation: CASSLISGDTEAFF.

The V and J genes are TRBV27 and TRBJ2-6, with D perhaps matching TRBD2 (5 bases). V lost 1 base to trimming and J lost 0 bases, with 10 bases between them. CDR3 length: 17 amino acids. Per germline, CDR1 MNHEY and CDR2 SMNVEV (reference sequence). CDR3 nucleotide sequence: TGTGCCAGCAGTTTATACGCAGGACTCTCTGGGGCCAACGTCCTGACTTTC. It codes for CASSLYAGLSGANVLTF.

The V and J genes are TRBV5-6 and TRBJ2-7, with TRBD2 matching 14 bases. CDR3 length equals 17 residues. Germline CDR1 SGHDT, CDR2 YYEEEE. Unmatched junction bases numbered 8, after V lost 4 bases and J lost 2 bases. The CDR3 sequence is CASSPAGGLAGAYEQYV. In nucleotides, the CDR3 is TGTGCCAGCAGCCCGGCAGGGGGACTAGCGGGGGCCTACGAGCAGTACGTC.

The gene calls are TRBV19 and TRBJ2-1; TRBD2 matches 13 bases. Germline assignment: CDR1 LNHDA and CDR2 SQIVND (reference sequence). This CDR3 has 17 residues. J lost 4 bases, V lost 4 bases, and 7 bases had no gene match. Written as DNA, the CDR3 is TGTGCCAGTAGTACTCAGACTAGCGGGAGGACTTACAATGAGCAGTTCTTC. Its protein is CASSTQTSGRTYNEQFF.

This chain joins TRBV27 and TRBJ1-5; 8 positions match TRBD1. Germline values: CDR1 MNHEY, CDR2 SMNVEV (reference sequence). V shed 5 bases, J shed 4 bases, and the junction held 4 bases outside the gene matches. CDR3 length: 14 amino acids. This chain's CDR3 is CASSPDRGNQPQHF. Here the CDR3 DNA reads TGTGCCAGCAGTCCCGACAGGGGTAATCAGCCCCAGCATTTT.